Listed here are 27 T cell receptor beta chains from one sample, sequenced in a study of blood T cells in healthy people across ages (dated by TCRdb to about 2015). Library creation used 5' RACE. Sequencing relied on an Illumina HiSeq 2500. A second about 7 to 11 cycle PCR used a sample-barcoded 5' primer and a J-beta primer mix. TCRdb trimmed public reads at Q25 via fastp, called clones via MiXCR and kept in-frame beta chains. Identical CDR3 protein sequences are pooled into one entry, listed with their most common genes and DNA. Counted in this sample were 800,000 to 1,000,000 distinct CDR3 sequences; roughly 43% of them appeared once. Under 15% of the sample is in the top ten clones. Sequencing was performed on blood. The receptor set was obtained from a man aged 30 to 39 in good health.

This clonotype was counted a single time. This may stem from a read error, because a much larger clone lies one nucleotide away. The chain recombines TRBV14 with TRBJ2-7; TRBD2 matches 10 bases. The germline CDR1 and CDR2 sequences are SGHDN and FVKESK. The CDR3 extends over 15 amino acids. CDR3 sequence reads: CAGSQTLAGVYEQYF. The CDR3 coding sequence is TGTGCCGGCAGCCAAACCCTAGCGGGGGTCTACGAGCAGTACTTC.

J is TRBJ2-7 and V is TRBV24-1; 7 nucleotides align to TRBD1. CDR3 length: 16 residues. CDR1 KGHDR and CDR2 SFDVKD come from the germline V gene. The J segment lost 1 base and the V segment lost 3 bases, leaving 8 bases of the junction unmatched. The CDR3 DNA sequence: TGTGCCACCAGTGATCAACAGGGGTGGGGATCCTACGAGCAGTACTTC. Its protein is CATSDQQGWGSYEQYF.

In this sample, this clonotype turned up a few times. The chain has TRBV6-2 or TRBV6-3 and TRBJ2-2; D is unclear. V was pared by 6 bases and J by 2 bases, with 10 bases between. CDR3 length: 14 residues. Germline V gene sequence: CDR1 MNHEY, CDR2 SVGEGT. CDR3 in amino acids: CASRAPSNTGELFF. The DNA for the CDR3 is TGTGCCAGCAGGGCGCCGAGTAACACCGGGGAGCTGTTTTTT.

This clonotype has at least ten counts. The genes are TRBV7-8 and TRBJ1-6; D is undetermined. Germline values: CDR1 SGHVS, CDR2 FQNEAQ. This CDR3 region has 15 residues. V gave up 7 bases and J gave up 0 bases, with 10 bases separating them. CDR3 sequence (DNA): TGTGCCAGCACACCGGGGAGCTCCTATAATTCACCCCTCCACTTT. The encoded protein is CASTPGSSYNSPLHF. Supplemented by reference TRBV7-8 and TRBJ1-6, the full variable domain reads GAGVSQSPRYKVAKRGQDVALRCDPISGHVSLFWYQQALGQGPEFLTYFQNEAQLDKSGLPSDRFFAERPEGSVSTLKIQRTQQEDSAVYLCASTPGSSYNSPLHFGNGTRLTVT.

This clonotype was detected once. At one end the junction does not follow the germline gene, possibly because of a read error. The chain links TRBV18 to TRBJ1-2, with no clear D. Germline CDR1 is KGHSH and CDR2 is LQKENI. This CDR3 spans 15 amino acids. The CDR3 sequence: CASSPPSSGVYSYTF. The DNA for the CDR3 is TGTGCCAGCTCACCACCGTCGTCAGGCGTCTATAGCTACACCTTC.

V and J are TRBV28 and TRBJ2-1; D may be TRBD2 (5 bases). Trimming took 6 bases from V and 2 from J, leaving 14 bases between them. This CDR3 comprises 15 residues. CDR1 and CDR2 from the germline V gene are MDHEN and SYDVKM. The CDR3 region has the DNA TGTGCCAGCAGCTCTAGCTTTCCAACCTACAATGAGCAGTTCTTC. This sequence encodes CASSSSFPTYNEQFF.

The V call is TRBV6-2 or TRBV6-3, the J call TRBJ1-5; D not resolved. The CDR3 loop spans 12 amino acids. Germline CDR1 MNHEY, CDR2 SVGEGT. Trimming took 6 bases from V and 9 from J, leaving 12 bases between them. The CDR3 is CASRSYPGPQHF. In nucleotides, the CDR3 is TGTGCCAGCAGGTCATATCCGGGGCCCCAGCATTTT.

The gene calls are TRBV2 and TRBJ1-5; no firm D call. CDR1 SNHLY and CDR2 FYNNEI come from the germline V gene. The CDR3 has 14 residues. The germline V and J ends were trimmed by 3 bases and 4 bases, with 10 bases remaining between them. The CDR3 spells CASSDRDENQPQHF. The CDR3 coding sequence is TGTGCCAGCAGTGACCGGGATGAGAATCAGCCCCAGCATTTT.

The CDR3: CASRQGQGANTEAFF. The CDR3, as DNA: TGTGCCAGCAGGCAAGGACAGGGGGCCAACACTGAAGCTTTCTTT. J is TRBJ1-1 and V is TRBV28, with TRBD1 matching over 11 bases. Looked up from germline, CDR1 is MDHEN and CDR2 is SYDVKM. V was pared by 6 bases and J by 2 bases, with 5 bases of the junction left unmatched. The CDR3 contains 15 residues.

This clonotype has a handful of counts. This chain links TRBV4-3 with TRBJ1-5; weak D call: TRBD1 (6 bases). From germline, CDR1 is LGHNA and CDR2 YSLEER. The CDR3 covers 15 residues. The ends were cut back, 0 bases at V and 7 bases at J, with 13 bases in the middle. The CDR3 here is CASSQDTGPEQPQHF. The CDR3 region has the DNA TGCGCCAGCAGCCAAGATACAGGGCCGGAGCAGCCCCAGCATTTT.

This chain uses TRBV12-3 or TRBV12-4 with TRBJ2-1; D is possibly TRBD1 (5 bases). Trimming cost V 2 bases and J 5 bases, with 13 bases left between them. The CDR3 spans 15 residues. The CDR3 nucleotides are TGTGCCAGCAGTTTATTAGGGCAGGGCCACAATGAGCAGTTCTTC. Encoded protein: CASSLLGQGHNEQFF.

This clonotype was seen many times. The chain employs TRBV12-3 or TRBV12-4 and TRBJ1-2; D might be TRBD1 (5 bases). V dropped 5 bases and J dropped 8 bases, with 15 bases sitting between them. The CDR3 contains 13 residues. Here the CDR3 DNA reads TGTGCCAGCAGTACGGGGACGAGGGGCGGCTACACCTTC. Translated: CASSTGTRGGYTF.

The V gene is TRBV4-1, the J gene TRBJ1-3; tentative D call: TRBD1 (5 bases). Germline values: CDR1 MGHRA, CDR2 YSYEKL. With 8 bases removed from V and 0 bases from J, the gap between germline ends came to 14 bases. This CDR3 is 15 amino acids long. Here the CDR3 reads CASGDKGYSGNTIYF. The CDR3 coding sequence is TGCGCCAGCGGAGACAAGGGGTACTCTGGAAACACCATATATTTT.

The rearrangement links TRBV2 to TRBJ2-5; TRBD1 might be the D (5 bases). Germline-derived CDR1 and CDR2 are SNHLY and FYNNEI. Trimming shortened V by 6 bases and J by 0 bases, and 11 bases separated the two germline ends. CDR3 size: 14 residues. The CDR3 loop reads CASRSPGNQETQYF. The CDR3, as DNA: TGTGCCAGCAGATCCCCAGGGAACCAAGAGACCCAGTACTTC. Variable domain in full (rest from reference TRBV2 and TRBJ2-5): EPEVTQTPSHQVTQMGQEVILRCVPISNHLYFYWYRQILGQKVEFLVSFYNNEISEKSEIFDDQFSVERPDGSNFTLKIRSTKLEDSAMYFCASRSPGNQETQYFGPGTRLLVL.

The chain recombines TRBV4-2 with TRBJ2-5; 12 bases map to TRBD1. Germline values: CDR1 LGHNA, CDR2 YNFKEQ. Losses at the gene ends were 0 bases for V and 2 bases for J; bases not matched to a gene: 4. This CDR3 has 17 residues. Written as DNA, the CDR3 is TGTGCCAGCAGCCAAGAGGGGACAGGGGGCCTACAAGAGACCCAGTACTTC. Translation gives CASSQEGTGGLQETQYF.

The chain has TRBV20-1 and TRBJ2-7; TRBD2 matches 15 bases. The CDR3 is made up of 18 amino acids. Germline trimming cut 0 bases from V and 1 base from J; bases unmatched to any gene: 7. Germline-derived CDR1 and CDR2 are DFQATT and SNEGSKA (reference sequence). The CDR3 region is CSARDLGLAGGDSYEQYF. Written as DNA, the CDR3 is TGCAGTGCTAGAGACTTAGGACTAGCGGGGGGGGATTCCTACGAGCAGTACTTC.

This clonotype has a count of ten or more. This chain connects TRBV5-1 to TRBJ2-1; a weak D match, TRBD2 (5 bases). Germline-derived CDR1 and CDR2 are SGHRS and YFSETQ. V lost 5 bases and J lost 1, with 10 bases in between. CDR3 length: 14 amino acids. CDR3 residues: CASSSGLSYNEQFF. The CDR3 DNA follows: TGCGCCAGCAGTTCTGGACTTTCCTACAATGAGCAGTTCTTC.

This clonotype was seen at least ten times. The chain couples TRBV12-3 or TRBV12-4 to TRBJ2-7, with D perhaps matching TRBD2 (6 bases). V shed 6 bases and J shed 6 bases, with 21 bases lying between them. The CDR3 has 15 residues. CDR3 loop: CASSTTLGGAAEQYF. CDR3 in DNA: TGTGCCAGCAGCACCACCTTGGGGGGTGCTGCCGAGCAGTACTTC.

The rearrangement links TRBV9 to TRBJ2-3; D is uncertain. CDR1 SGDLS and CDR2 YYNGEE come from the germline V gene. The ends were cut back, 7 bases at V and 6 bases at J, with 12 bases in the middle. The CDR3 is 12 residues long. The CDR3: CASSEVWDTQYF. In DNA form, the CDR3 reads TGTGCCAGCTCAGAGGTTTGGGATACGCAGTATTTT.

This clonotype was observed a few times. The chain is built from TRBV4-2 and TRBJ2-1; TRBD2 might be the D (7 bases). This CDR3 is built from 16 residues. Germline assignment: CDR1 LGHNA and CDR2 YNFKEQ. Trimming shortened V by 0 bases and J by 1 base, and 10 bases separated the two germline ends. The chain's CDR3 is CASSQEGGGSYNEQFF. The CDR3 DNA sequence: TGTGCCAGCAGCCAAGAAGGGGGGGGGTCCTACAATGAGCAGTTCTTC.

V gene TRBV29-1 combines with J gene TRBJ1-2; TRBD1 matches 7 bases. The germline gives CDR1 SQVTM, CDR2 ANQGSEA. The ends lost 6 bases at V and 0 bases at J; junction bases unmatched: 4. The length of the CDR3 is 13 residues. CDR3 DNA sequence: TGCAGCGTGGGACAGCCTACTAACTATGGCTACACCTTC. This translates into CSVGQPTNYGYTF. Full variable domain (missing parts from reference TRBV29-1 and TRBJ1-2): SAVISQKPSRDICQRGTSLTIQCQVDSQVTMMFWYRQQPGQSLTLIATANQGSEATYESGFVIDKFPISRPNLTFSTLTVSNMSPEDSSIYLCSVGQPTNYGYTFGSGTRLTVV.

CDR3 DNA sequence: TGCGCCAGCAGCTTGGCCTACAGGGCCGCCGGGGAGCTGTTTTTT. It yields the protein CASSLAYRAAGELFF. The V call is TRBV5-1, the J call TRBJ2-2, with a weak D call TRBD1 (6 bases). In germline, CDR1 is SGHRS, CDR2 YFSETQ. The V gene lost 0 bases and the J gene lost 6 bases, with 12 bases spanning the gap. This CDR3 is 15 amino acids long. Filled out from reference TRBV5-1 and TRBJ2-2, the complete variable domain reads KAGVTQTPRYLIKTRGQQVTLSCSPISGHRSVSWYQQTPGQGLQFLFEYFSETQRNKGNFPGRFSGRQFSNSRSEMNVSTLELGDSALYLCASSLAYRAAGELFFGEGSRLTVL.

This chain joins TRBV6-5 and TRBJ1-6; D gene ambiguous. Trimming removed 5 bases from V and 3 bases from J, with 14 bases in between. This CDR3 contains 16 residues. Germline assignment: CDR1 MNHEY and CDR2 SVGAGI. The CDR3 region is CASSNGRWLYNSPLHF. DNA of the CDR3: TGTGCCAGCAGTAACGGTCGCTGGCTCTATAATTCACCCCTCCACTTT.

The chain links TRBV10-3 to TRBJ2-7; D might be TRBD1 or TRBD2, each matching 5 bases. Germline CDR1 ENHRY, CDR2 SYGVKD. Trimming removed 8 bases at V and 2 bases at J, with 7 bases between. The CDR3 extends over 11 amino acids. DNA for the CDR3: TGTGCCATCGGGGACGCCTACGAGCAGTACTTC. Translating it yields CAIGDAYEQYF.

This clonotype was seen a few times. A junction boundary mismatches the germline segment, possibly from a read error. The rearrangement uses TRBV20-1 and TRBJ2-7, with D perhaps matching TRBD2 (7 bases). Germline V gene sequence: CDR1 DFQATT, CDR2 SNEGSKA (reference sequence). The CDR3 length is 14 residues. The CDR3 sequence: CSVRGGAAYNEQYF. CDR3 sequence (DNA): TGCAGTGTTAGAGGGGGGGCCGCCTACAATGAGCAGTACTTC.

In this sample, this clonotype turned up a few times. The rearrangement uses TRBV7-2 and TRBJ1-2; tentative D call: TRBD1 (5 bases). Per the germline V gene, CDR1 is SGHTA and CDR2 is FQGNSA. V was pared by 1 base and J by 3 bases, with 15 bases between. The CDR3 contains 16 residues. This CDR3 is CASSLDPYRSDYGYTF. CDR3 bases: TGTGCCAGCAGCTTAGACCCATACAGGTCTGACTATGGCTACACCTTC.

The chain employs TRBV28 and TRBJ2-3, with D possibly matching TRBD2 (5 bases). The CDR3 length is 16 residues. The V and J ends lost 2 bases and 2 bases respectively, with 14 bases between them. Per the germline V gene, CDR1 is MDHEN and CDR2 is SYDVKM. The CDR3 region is CASSLLAEALTDTQYF. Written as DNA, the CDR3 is TGTGCCAGCAGTTTACTGGCGGAGGCCCTCACAGATACGCAGTATTTT.